This T cell receptor beta chain was sequenced in a study of T cells after yellow fever vaccination. The sample holds many counts of this clonotype. V lost 4 bases, J lost 1 base, and 11 bases lay in between. CDR1 and CDR2 from the germline V gene are SGHRS and YFSETQ. This CDR3 comprises 15 residues. TCRdb fed the 5' RACE reads into MiXCR, producing one record per CDR3 protein. This sample has tens of thousands of distinct CDR3 sequences; roughly 7.3% occur once, and the top ten carry 25% to 35%. This clonotype originated in a man aged 18 to 35 who received the YFV17D yellow fever vaccine. The rearrangement uses TRBV5-1 and TRBJ2-2; D call uncertain. Source: CD8+ T cells sorted from PBMCs, taken more than 14 days after the first yellow fever vaccination. The CDR3 bases are TGCGCCAGCAGCCCCCGTAAGCGGAACACCGGGGAGCTGTTTTTT. Translation: CASSPRKRNTGELFF. Full variable domain (rest looked up from reference TRBV5-1 and TRBJ2-2): KAGVTQTPRYLIKTRGQQVTLSCSPISGHRSVSWYQQTPGQGLQFLFEYFSETQRNKGNFPGRFSGRQFSNSRSEMNVSTLELGDSALYLCASSPRKRNTGELFFGEGSRLTVL.